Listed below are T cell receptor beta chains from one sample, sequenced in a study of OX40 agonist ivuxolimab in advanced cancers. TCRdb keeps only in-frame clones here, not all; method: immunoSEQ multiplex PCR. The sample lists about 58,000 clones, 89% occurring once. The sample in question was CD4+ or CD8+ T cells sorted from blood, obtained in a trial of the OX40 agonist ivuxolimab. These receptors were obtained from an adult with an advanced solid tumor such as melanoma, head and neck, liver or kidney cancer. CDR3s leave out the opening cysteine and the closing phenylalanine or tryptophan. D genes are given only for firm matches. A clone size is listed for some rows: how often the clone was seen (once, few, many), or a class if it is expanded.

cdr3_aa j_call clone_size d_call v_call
ASSSARDRAYEQY TRBJ2-7 . TRBD1 TRBV7-9
ASSRQDQSSYNEQF TRBJ2-1 . . TRBV4-1
ASSIPAPGSSGNTIY TRBJ1-3 . . TRBV7-9
ASSDIGAPANTGELF TRBJ2-2 once . TRBV6-4
ASSFASGPNNEQF TRBJ2-1 . TRBD2 TRBV7-9
ASSFSGLAAYNEQF TRBJ2-1 . TRBD2 TRBV27
ASSPHLGQPLSTDTQY TRBJ2-3 . . TRBV9
ASSQRTSDYNEQF TRBJ2-1 . TRBD2 TRBV14
AWSVWQNVVGETQY TRBJ2-5 . . TRBV30
SVTQIGGEQY TRBJ2-7 . . TRBV29-1
ASSAGGGPDTQY TRBJ2-3 . TRBD2 TRBV9
ASSTGLAYEQY TRBJ2-7 . TRBD2 TRBV28
ASSRGSAVSEAF TRBJ1-1 . . TRBV10-2
ASSLAWPNTGELF TRBJ2-2 . . TRBV5-1
ASRRQGAGELF TRBJ2-2 . TRBD1 TRBV10-2
ASSVTRDTEAF TRBJ1-1 . . TRBV6-4
ASTGMGFYNEQF TRBJ2-1 . . TRBV27
ASSQGLTDTQY TRBJ2-3 . . TRBV4-2
VTGTEDTEAF TRBJ1-1 . TRBD1 TRBV10-3
ASNSVNYGYT TRBJ1-2 . . TRBV9
ASSQVALAGGYEQY TRBJ2-7 . TRBD2 TRBV4-2
ASSRTTAGVGNEQF TRBJ2-1 . TRBD2 TRBV5-5
SGLAGEGNEQF TRBJ2-1 . TRBD2 TRBV29-1
ASRDSPNTEAF TRBJ1-1 . TRBD1 TRBV9
ASSQGTSGDNEQF TRBJ2-1 . TRBD2 TRBV11-2
ASSLDDSRLTEQF TRBJ2-1 . . TRBV7-7
ASSLDRDYSPLH TRBJ1-6 . . TRBV6-6
ASRGQGASEAF TRBJ1-1 . TRBD1 TRBV5-4
ASTSYNEQF TRBJ2-1 . . TRBV6-6
ASSQWGSYGYT TRBJ1-2 . . TRBV4-1
ASSWGTANQPQH TRBJ1-5 . TRBD1 TRBV6-6
ASSSTVGFYGYT TRBJ1-2 . . TRBV2
ASSRPGDGELF TRBJ2-2 once . TRBV7-9
ASSPRGTEAF TRBJ1-1 . . TRBV5-6
ASSPNGLRQF TRBJ2-1 . . TRBV7-6
ASSQEKDSFYEQY TRBJ2-7 . . TRBV4-2
ASSFSRGFGYT TRBJ1-2 . . TRBV27
ASSPGEGEDQPQH TRBJ1-5 . . TRBV2
ATFRPETNGYT TRBJ1-2 . . TRBV5-1
ASSFGTEAF TRBJ1-1 . . TRBV28
ASSHTGPPYGNEKLF TRBJ1-4 . . TRBV5-4
ASSLGQPQH TRBJ1-5 . . TRBV28
ASSEFGTGFYEQF TRBJ2-1 . TRBD1 TRBV10-1
ASSQDTPVDEQF TRBJ2-1 . . TRBV4-1
ASSLTANTEAF TRBJ1-1 . . TRBV28
ASSVDRASLYSGANVLT TRBJ2-6 . TRBD1 TRBV7-9
ARRGVVRNEQF TRBJ2-1 . TRBD2 TRBV2
AWSIGSSEQY TRBJ2-7 . . TRBV30
ASSQGPTDSYEQY TRBJ2-7 . . TRBV4-1
ASSLGLAFHTGELF TRBJ2-2 . . TRBV4-3
ASEGTKIQETQY TRBJ2-5 . . TRBV30
ATRRRAENTEAF TRBJ1-1 . . TRBV15
ASSLTGTTVNQPQH TRBJ1-5 . . TRBV5-5
ASSQPVRMNTEAF TRBJ1-1 . . TRBV4-1
ASSAPGQGARGANVLT TRBJ2-6 once TRBD1 TRBV9